This T cell receptor (beta chain) comes out of a study of cytomegalovirus exposure and HLA in healthy donors. Data came from immunoSEQ multiplex PCR; TCRdb stores just in-frame clones and leaves some out. The sample lists about 120,000 clones; approximately 89% were seen once. The CDR3 is made up of 14 amino acids. Germline CDR1 is SNHLY and CDR2 is FYNNEI. Deletions cut 3 bases from V and 5 bases from J, with 13 bases between. The receptor's source is a woman aged 18-29 years in good health and CMV-seronegative. This chain uses TRBV2 with TRBJ1-2; D may be TRBD1 (5 bases). Material: PBMCs. The CDR3 region has the DNA TGTGCCAGCAGTGATGCGCCCAGGGCTTATGGCTACACCTTC. Residues: CASSDAPRAYGYTF.